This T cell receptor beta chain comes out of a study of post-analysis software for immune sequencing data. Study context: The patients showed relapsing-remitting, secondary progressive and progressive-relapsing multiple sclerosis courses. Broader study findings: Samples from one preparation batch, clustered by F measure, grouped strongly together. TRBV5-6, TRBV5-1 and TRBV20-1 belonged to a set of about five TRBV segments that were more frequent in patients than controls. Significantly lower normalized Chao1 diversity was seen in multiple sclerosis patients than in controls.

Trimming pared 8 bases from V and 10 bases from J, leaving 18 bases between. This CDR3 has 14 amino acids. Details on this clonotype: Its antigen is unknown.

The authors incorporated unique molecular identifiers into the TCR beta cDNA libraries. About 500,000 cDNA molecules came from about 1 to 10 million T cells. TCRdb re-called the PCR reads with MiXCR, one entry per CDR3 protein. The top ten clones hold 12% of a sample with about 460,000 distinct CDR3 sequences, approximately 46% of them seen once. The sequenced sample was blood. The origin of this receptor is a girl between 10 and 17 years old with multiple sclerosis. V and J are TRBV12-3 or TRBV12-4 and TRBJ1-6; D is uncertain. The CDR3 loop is CASSRTALESPLHF. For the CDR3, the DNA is TGTGCCAGCTCGAGGACGGCTTTAGAGTCACCCCTCCACTTT.